This T cell receptor (beta chain) was retrieved from a study of blood T cells in healthy people across ages. Points on this clonotype: Compared with germline, one end of the junction differs, possibly owing to a read error.

This CDR3 has 15 residues. Germline CDR1 and CDR2: DFQATT and SNEGSKA (reference sequence). Next came a second PCR, run for about 6 to 12 cycles, which used a sample-barcoded 5' primer along with a J-beta primer mix. There were at least 3 million CDR3-containing paired-end reads obtained from each sample. MiXCR, run by TCRdb on the 5' RACE reads, gives a single entry per CDR3 protein. This sample has some 760,000 distinct CDR3 sequences, with 20% to 25% found just once. This sample was shared with a second study, whose subject was T cells of mothers and their children. As that study records: Mothers yielded over 8.5 million CDR3 reads, children some 3 million each.

The TCR sequence derives from a boy between 10 and 17 years old in good health. The sequenced sample was blood. The chain recombines TRBV20-1 with TRBJ1-4, with D possibly TRBD1 on 6 matching bases. For the CDR3, the DNA is TGCAGTGCTAGTTACAGGGAGATATATGGGGAAAATCTGTTTTTT. This encodes CSASYREIYGENLFF.